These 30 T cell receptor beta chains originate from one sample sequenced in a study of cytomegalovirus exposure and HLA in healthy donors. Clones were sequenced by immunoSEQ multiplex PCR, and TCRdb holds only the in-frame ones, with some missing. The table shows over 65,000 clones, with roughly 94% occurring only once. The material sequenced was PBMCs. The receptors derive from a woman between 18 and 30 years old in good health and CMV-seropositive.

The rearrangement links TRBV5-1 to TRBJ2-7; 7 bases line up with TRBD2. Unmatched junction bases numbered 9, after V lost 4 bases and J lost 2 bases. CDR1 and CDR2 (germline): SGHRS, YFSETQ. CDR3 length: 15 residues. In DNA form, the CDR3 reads TGCGCCAGCAGCCCCCGGTCCGGGGGGACCTACGAGCAGTACTTC. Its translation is CASSPRSGGTYEQYF.

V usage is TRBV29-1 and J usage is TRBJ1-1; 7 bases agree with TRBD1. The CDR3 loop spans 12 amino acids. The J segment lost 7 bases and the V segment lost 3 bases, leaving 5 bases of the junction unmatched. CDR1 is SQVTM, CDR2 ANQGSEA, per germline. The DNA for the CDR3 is TGCAGCGTTGACCGGACAGGAGGTGAAGCTTTCTTT. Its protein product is CSVDRTGGEAFF.

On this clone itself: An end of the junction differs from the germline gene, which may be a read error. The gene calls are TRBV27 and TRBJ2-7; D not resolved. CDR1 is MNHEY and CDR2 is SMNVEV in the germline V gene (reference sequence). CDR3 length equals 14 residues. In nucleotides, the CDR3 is TGTGCCAGCAGTCCCGTTAGCAGATCCGTCGGAGTACACTTC. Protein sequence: CASSPVSRSVGVHF.

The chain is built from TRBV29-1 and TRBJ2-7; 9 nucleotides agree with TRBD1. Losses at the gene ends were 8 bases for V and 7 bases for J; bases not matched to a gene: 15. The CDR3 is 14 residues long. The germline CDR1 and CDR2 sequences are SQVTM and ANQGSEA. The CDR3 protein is CSTTLGTGTGEQYF. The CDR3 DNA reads TGCAGCACTACTTTGGGGACAGGGACTGGTGAGCAGTACTTC.

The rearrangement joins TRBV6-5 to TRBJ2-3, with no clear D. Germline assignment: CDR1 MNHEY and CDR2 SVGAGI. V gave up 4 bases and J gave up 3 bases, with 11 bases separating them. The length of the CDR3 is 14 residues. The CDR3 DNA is TGTGCCAGCAGTTCCTTCCTAGGAACAGATACGCAGTATTTT. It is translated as CASSSFLGTDTQYF.

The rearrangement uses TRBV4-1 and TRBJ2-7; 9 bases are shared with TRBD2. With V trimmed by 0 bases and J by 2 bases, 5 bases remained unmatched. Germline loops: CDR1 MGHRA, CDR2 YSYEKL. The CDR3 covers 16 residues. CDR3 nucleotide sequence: TGCGCCAGCAGCCAAGATGGCGGGAGGGGTACCTACGAGCAGTACTTC. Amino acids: CASSQDGGRGTYEQYF.

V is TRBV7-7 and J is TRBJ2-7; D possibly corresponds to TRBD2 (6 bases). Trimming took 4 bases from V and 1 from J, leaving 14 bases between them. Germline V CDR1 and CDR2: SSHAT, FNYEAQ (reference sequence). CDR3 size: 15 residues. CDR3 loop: CASSSGRGPSYEQYF. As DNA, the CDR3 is TGTGCCAGCAGCTCAGGGCGGGGACCATCCTACGAGCAGTACTTC.

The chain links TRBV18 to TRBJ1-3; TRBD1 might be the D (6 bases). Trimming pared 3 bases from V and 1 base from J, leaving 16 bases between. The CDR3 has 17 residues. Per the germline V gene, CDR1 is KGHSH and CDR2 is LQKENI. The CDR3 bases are TGTGCCAGCTCACCCACCGGGACAACTAAGTCTGGAAACACCATATATTTT. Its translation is CASSPTGTTKSGNTIYF.

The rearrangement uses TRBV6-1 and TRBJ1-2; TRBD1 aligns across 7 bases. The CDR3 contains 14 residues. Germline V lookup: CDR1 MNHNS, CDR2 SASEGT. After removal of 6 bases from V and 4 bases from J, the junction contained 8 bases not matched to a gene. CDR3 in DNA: TGTGCCAGCAGCCAGACAGGGTTCGCCTATGGCTACACCTTC. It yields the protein CASSQTGFAYGYTF.

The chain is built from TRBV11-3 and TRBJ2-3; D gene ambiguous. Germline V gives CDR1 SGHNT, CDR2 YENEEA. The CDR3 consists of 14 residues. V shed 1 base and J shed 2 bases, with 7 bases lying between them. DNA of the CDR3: TGTGCCAGCAGCTTAGGTCTGTCCACAGATACGCAGTATTTT. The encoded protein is CASSLGLSTDTQYF.

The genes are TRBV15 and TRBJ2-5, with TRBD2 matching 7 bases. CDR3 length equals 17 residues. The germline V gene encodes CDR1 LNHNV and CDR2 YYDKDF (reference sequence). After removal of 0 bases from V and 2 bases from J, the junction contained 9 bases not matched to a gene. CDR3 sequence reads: CATSRDVREWVQETQYF. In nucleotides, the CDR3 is TGTGCCACCAGCAGAGATGTGCGGGAGTGGGTTCAAGAGACCCAGTACTTC.

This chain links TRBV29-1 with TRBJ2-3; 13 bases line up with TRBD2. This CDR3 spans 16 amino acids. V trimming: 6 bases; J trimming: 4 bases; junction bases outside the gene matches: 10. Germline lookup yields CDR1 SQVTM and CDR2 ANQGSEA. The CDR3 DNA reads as TGCAGCGTGCGGACTAGCGGGAGTGGAAGGGCAGATACGCAGTATTTT. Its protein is CSVRTSGSGRADTQYF.

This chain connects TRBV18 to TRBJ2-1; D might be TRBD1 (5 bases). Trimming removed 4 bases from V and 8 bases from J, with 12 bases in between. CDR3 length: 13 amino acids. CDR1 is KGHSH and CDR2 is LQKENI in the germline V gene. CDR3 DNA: TGTGCCAGCTCACGGGCAGGGTCCGATGAGCAGTTCTTC. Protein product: CASSRAGSDEQFF.

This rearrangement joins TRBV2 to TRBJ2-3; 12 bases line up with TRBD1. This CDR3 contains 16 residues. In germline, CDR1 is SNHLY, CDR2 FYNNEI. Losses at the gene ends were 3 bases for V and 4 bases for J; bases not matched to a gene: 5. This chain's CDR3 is CASSDGDRGRADTQYF. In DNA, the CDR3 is TGTGCCAGCAGTGATGGGGACAGGGGGCGCGCAGATACGCAGTATTTT.

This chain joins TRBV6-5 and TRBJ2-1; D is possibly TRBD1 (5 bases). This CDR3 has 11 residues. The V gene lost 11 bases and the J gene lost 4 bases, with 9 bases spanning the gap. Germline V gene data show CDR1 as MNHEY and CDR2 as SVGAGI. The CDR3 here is CASRQYNEQFF. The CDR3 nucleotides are TGTGCCTCAAGACAGTACAATGAGCAGTTCTTC.

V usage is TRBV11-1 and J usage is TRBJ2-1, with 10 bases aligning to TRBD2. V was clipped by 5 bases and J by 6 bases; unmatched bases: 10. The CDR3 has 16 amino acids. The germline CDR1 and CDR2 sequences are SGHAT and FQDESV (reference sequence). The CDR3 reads CASSAPLAGVINEQFF. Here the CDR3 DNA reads TGTGCCAGCAGCGCCCCCCTAGCGGGAGTTATCAATGAGCAGTTCTTC.

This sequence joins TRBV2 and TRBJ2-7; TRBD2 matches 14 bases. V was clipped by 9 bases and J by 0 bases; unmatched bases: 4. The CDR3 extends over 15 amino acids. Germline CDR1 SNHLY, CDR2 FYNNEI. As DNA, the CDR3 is TGTGCCAGAGGGACTAGCGGGGGCGCCTCCTACGAGCAGTACTTC. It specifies CARGTSGGASYEQYF.

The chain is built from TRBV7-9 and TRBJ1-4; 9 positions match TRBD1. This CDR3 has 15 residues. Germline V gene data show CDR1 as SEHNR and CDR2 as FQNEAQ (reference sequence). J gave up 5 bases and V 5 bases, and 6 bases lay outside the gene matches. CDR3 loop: CASSEWGQGNEKLFF. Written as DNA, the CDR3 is TGTGCCAGCAGCGAATGGGGACAGGGCAATGAAAAACTGTTTTTT.

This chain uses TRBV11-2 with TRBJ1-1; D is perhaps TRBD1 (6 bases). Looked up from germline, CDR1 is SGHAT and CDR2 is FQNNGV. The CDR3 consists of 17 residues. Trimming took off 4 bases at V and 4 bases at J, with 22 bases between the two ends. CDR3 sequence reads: CASSSLRGRVGATEAFF. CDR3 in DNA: TGTGCCAGCAGCTCCTTGAGGGGACGAGTGGGGGCCACTGAAGCTTTCTTT.

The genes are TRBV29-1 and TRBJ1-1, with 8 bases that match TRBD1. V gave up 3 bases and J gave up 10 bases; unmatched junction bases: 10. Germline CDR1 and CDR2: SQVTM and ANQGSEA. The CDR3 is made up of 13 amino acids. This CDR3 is CSVDSQGAFRAFF. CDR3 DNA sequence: TGCAGCGTTGACAGTCAGGGGGCCTTTCGAGCTTTCTTT.

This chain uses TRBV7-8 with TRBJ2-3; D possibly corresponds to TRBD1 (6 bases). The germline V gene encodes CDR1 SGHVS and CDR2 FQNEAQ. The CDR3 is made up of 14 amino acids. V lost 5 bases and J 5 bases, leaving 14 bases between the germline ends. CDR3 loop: CASSHSRGGDTQYF. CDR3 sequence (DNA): TGTGCCAGCAGCCATAGCCGAGGGGGAGATACGCAGTATTTT. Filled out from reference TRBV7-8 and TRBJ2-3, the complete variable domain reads GAGVSQSPRYKVAKRGQDVALRCDPISGHVSLFWYQQALGQGPEFLTYFQNEAQLDKSGLPSDRFFAERPEGSVSTLKIQRTQQEDSAVYLCASSHSRGGDTQYFGPGTRLTVL.

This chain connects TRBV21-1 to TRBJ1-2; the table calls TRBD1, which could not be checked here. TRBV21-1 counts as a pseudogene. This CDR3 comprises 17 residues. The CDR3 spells CASSYTPGQGARYGYTF. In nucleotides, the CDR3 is TGTGCCAGCAGCTACACCCCGGGGCAGGGGGCGCGTTATGGCTACACCTTC.

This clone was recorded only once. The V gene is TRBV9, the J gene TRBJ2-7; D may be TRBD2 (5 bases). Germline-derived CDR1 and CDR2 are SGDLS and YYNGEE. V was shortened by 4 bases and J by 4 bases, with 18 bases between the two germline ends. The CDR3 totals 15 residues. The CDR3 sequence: CASSLDPNGLYEQYF. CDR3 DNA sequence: TGTGCCAGCAGCCTCGACCCTAATGGACTTTACGAGCAGTACTTC.

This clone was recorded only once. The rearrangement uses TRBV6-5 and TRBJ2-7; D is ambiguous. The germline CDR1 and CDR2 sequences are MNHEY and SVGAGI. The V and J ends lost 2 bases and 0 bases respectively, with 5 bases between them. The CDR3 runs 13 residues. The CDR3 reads CASSYSISYEQYF. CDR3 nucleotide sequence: TGTGCCAGCAGTTACAGCATCTCCTACGAGCAGTACTTC.

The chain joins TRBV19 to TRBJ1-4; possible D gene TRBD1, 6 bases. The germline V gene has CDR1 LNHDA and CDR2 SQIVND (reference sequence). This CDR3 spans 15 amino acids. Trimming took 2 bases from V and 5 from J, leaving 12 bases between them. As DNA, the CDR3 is TGTGCCAGTAGTATAACAGGGAGGGGAAATGAAAAACTGTTTTTT. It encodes CASSITGRGNEKLFF.

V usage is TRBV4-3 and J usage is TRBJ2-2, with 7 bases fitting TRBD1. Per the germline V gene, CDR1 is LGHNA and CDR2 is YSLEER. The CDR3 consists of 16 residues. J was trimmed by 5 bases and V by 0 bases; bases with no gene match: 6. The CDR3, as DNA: TGCGCCAGCAGCCAAGATTACAACAGGGGAACCGGGGAGCTGTTTTTT. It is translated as CASSQDYNRGTGELFF.

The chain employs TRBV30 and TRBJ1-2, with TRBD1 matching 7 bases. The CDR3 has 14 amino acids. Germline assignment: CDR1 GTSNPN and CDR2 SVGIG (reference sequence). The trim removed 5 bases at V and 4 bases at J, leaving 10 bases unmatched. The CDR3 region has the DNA TGTGCCTGGGCCCAACCGGGACAGAGCTATGGCTACACCTTC. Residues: CAWAQPGQSYGYTF.

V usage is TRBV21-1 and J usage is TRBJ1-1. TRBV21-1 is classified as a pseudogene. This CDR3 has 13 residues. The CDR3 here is CASSKESVAGAFF. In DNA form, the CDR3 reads TGTGCCAGCAGCAAGGAGAGCGTCGCGGGCGCTTTCTTT.

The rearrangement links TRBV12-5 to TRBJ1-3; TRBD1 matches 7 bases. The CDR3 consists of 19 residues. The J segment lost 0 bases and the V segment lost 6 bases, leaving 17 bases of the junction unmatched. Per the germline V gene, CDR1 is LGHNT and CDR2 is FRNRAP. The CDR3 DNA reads TGTGCTAGTGGGGGGGGACCGGACCGGACAGGCAGCTCTGGAAACACCATATATTTT. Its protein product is CASGGGPDRTGSSGNTIYF.

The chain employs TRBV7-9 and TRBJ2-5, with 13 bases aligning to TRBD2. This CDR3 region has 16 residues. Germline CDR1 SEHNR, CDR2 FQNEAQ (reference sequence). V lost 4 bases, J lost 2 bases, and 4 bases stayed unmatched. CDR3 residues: CASSSGLAGRQETQYF. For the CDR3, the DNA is TGTGCCAGCAGCTCGGGACTAGCGGGGCGGCAAGAGACCCAGTACTTC.